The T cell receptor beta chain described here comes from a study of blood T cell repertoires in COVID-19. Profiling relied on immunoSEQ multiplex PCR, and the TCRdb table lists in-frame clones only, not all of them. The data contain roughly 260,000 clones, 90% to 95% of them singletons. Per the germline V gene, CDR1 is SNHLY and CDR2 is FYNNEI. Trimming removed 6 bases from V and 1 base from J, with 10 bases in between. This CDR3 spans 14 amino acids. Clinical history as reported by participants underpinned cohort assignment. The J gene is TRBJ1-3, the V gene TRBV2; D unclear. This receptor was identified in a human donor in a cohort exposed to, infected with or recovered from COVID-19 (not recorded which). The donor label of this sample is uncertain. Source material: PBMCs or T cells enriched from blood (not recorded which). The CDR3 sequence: CASRGLFSGNTIYF. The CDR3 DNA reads TGTGCCAGCAGAGGACTATTTTCTGGAAACACCATATATTTT. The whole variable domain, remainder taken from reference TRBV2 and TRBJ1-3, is EPEVTQTPSHQVTQMGQEVILRCVPISNHLYFYWYRQILGQKVEFLVSFYNNEISEKSEIFDDQFSVERPDGSNFTLKIRSTKLEDSAMYFCASRGLFSGNTIYFGEGSWLTVV.